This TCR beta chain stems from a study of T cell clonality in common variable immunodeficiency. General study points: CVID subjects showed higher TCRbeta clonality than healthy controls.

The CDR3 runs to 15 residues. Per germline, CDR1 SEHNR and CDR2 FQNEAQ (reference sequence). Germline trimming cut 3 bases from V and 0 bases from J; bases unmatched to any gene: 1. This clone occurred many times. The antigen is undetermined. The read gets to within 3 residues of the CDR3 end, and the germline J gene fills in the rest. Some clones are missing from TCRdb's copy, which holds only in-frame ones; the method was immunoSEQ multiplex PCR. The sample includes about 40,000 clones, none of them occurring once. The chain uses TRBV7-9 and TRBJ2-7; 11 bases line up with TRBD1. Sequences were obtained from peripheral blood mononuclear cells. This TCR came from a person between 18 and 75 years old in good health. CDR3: CASSLGTGGSYEQYF. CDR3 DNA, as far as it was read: TGTGCCAGCAGCTTGGGGACAGGGGGCTCCTACGAG.